The 7 T cell receptor beta chains given below trace back to one sample, sequenced in a study of T cells in Graves' hyperthyroidism and ophthalmopathy. Amplified TCR beta CDR3 regions came from RNA transcripts. HTBI primers were the set used in a first-round RT-PCR of the TCR CDR3. Each CDR3 protein is one row after TCRdb ran MiXCR on the multiplex PCR reads. Of 490,000 or so distinct CDR3 sequences detected, nearly 20% appear once; the ten largest clones hold roughly 44%. Sequenced material: blood. These receptors all stem from a man aged 35 to 55 with Graves' ophthalmopathy.

The chain couples TRBV20-1 to TRBJ2-1; D may be TRBD2 (7 bases). The CDR3 is made up of 15 amino acids. The V end lost 6 bases, the J end lost 6 bases, and 21 bases lay between the germline ends. Germline CDR1 and CDR2: DFQATT and SNEGSKA (reference sequence). The chain's CDR3 is CSAMGGGIFSNEQFF. The CDR3 coding sequence is TGCAGTGCGATGGGAGGGGGGATCTTTAGCAATGAGCAGTTCTTC.

This clonotype was counted ten times or more. This chain joins TRBV28 and TRBJ2-7, with D perhaps given as TRBD1 or TRBD2 (6 bases each). Deletions cut 4 bases from V and 0 bases from J, with 13 bases between. The CDR3 has 15 residues. The germline CDR1 and CDR2 sequences are MDHEN and SYDVKM. Written as DNA, the CDR3 is TGTGCCAGCAGTTCGGGGGCGGGTAACTCCTACGAGCAGTACTTC. Protein sequence: CASSSGAGNSYEQYF.

This clonotype occurred many times. The V gene is TRBV27, the J gene TRBJ1-6, with D possibly being TRBD1 (6 bases). V shed 3 bases and J shed 6 bases, with 9 bases lying between them. In germline, CDR1 is MNHEY, CDR2 SMNVEV (reference sequence). The CDR3 consists of 14 residues. The CDR3 reads CASSFGTPNSPLHF. In nucleotides, the CDR3 is TGTGCCAGCAGTTTCGGGACACCTAATTCACCCCTCCACTTT.

The chain employs TRBV20-1 and TRBJ1-1; D is uncertain. Trimming pared 5 bases from V and 1 base from J, leaving 14 bases between. The V gene's germline CDR1 is DFQATT and CDR2 SNEGSKA (reference sequence). The CDR3 contains 14 residues. The CDR3 loop reads CSAVKGAANTEAFF. CDR3 DNA sequence: TGCAGTGCTGTCAAGGGAGCCGCGAACACTGAAGCTTTCTTT.

In this sample, this clonotype turned up a few times. DNA for the CDR3: TGCAGCGTAAAAGGGTCGAGCGTCCAAGAGACCCAGTACTTC. Amino acid sequence: CSVKGSSVQETQYF. The V and J genes are TRBV29-1 and TRBJ2-5, with D unclear. CDR3 length: 14 residues. V lost 6 bases and J 1 base, leaving 15 bases between the germline ends. Germline CDR1 reads SQVTM; CDR2 reads ANQGSEA.

The rearrangement joins TRBV18 to TRBJ2-2; no definite D call. The germline V and J ends were trimmed by 2 bases and 1 base, with 5 bases remaining between them. Germline lookup yields CDR1 KGHSH and CDR2 LQKENI. The CDR3 length is 14 residues. The CDR3 DNA sequence: TGTGCCAGCTCACCAACCCAGAACACCGGGGAGCTGTTTTTT. This translates into CASSPTQNTGELFF.

This clonotype was observed many times. V gene TRBV2 combines with J gene TRBJ1-1, with 9 bases aligning to TRBD1. CDR3 length: 15 amino acids. Unmatched junction bases numbered 14, after V lost 10 bases and J lost 5 bases. CDR1 is SNHLY and CDR2 is FYNNEI in the germline V gene. The CDR3: CATMNRTGAYTEAFF. Here the CDR3 DNA reads TGTGCCACCATGAATAGGACAGGGGCCTATACTGAAGCTTTCTTT.